The rows below give T cell receptor beta chains drawn from one sample of a study of shared clonotypes between healthy human individuals. Sequencing was performed with immunoSEQ multiplex PCR; in TCRdb, only in-frame clones are kept and a portion is missing. There are millions of clones in the sample; about 92% occur only once, and under 0.45% lies in the top ten. The sequencing sample was made of naive CD4+ T cells from PBMCs. Receptors were obtained from a man younger than 35 in good health. Some clones in this sample may be carry-over from other donors' samples. CDR3s include the opening cysteine and the closing phenylalanine or tryptophan. D genes are given only for firm matches. Not all rows give a size; the values are once, few, many and, for expanded clones, a class.

.,TRBJ2-1,TRBD2,TRBV28,TGTGCCAGCAGAGAATGGACTAGCGGGAGTACTATTGAGCAGTTCTTC,CASREWTSGSTIEQFF
.,TRBJ2-6,.,TRBV19,TGTGCCAGTATGTCGGACAGCGCCTCCTCTGGGGCCAACGTCCTGACTTTC,CASMSDSASSGANVLTF
.,TRBJ1-3,.,TRBV7-8,TGTGCCAGCAGCTTAGCGGCGGGGGGTCCTGGAAACACCATATATTTT,CASSLAAGGPGNTIYF
.,TRBJ2-1,.,TRBV7-3,TGTGCCAGCAGCTTAGGGAGCTCCTACAATGAGCAGTTCTTC,CASSLGSSYNEQFF
.,TRBJ2-3,.,TRBV2,TGTGCCAGCAGGGTCCTGGCTAGCGGCACAGATACGCAGTATTTT,CASRVLASGTDTQYF
.,TRBJ2-1,TRBD2,TRBV30,TGTGCCTCTACCCTACCGGGACTAGCGTATGAGCAGTTCTTC,CASTLPGLAYEQFF
.,TRBJ2-1,TRBD1,TRBV6-6,TGTGCCAGCAGCTCTCACCGGGACAGGGTATCCGATGAGCAGTTCTTC,CASSSHRDRVSDEQFF
.,TRBJ1-1,.,TRBV29-1,TGCAGCGTGCAGGGCGGGAACACTGAAGCTTTCTTT,CSVQGGNTEAFF
.,TRBJ2-7,.,TRBV6-5,TGTGCCAGCAGTCCCCAAGGGACGCTCGGGGAGCAGTACTTC,CASSPQGTLGEQYF
.,TRBJ2-7,TRBD2,TRBV7-2,TGTGCCAGCAGCTTAGCAGTCGGGGGACTAGCGGGTGAGCAGTACTTC,CASSLAVGGLAGEQYF
.,TRBJ2-3,TRBD2,TRBV7-9,TGTGCCAGCAGCCGAACTAGCGGCAGCACAGATACGCAGTATTTT,CASSRTSGSTDTQYF
.,TRBJ1-2,.,TRBV28,TGTGCCAGCAGCCCAGGGGACTATGGCTACACCTTC,CASSPGDYGYTF
few,TRBJ1-1,.,TRBV7-9,TGTGCCAGCAGTCGTACCGATCGGATAGACACTGAAGCTTTCTTT,CASSRTDRIDTEAFF
.,TRBJ2-3,TRBD2,TRBV7-2,TGTGCCAGCAGCTTTGGGAGGGCAGATACGCAGTATTTT,CASSFGRADTQYF
few,TRBJ1-1,.,TRBV5-1,TGCGCCAGCAGACAAACCCCGGAGAACACTGAAGCTTTCTTT,CASRQTPENTEAFF
.,TRBJ1-5,TRBD1,TRBV28,TGTGCCAGTGTACAGGGGGCCCAGCCCCAGCATTTT,CASVQGAQPQHF
.,TRBJ1-6,.,TRBV5-1,TGCGCCAGCAGCCGGGCCGAGACGAATTCACCCCTCCACTTT,CASSRAETNSPLHF
.,TRBJ1-2,TRBD1,TRBV28,TGTGCCAGCAGTATCACAGGGGGCTTGCTTAAGTCTAACTATGGCTACACCTTC,CASSITGGLLKSNYGYTF
.,TRBJ2-5,TRBD2,TRBV6-5,TGTGCCACAAGTAGCGGGGTGCTACAAGAGACCCAGTACTTC,CATSSGVLQETQYF
.,TRBJ1-3,.,TRBV7-8,TGTGCCAGCAGCTTAGGGGCCGGGCTGGCAAACACCATATATTTT,CASSLGAGLANTIYF
.,TRBJ1-3,.,TRBV28,TGTGCCAGCAATAGTGTTGGAAACACCATATATTTT,CASNSVGNTIYF
.,TRBJ2-1,TRBD2,TRBV4-2,TGTGCCAGCAGCGGATCCCCTAGCGGCTACAATGAGCAGTTCTTC,CASSGSPSGYNEQFF
.,TRBJ2-7,.,TRBV6-6,TGTGCCAGCAGCCTCGACGGAACATCCTACGAGCAGTACTTC,CASSLDGTSYEQYF
.,TRBJ2-1,.,TRBV6-6,TGTGCCAGCAGCTCTGGTAGCGGATACAATGAGCAGTTCTTC,CASSSGSGYNEQFF
.,TRBJ1-5,.,TRBV10-2,TGCGCCAGCACGGGGGGACTCAATCAGCCCCAGCATTTT,CASTGGLNQPQHF
.,TRBJ2-1,.,TRBV7-2,TGTGCCAGCAGCCAGACTAGCTCCTACAATGAGCAGTTCTTC,CASSQTSSYNEQFF
.,TRBJ1-6,.,TRBV14,TGTGCCAGCAGCCCTGTCTCCTATAATTCACCCCTCCACTTT,CASSPVSYNSPLHF
once,TRBJ1-1,.,TRBV7-9,TGTGCCAGCAGCCCCCTAACTGAAGCTTTCTTT,CASSPLTEAFF
.,TRBJ2-1,.,TRBV21-1,TGTGCCAGAATGGGAAGGCTAGCGGGAGTCAATGAGCAGTTCTTC,CARMGRLAGVNEQFF
.,TRBJ2-1,TRBD2,TRBV7-2,TGTGCCAGCACCCCTCAGCGGGAGATGGGCAATGAGCAGTTCTTC,CASTPQREMGNEQFF
once,TRBJ2-2,.,TRBV11-3,TGTGCCAGCGGGCAGAACACCGGGGAGCTGTTTTTT,CASGQNTGELFF
once,TRBJ2-3,.,TRBV4-3,TGCGCCAGCAGCCTAAGAGGAAGAGGCAGGGCGAGTACGCAGTATTTT,CASSLRGRGRASTQYF
.,TRBJ2-2,.,TRBV5-8,TGTGCCAGCAGCTTGAGGTACGGTCAGGGAGCGAACACCGGGGAGCTGTTTTTT,CASSLRYGQGANTGELFF
.,TRBJ1-2,TRBD1,TRBV15,TGTGCCACCAGCAGAGCAGGGGGACAGGGAAAAGCTAACTATGGCTACACCTTC,CATSRAGGQGKANYGYTF
.,TRBJ2-5,.,TRBV6-6,TGTGCCAGCACCCGACAGGTTCAGGAGACCCAGTACTTC,CASTRQVQETQYF
.,TRBJ2-2,.,TRBV15,TGTGCCACCAGCAGAGATCTTAACACCGGGGAGCTGTTTTTT,CATSRDLNTGELFF